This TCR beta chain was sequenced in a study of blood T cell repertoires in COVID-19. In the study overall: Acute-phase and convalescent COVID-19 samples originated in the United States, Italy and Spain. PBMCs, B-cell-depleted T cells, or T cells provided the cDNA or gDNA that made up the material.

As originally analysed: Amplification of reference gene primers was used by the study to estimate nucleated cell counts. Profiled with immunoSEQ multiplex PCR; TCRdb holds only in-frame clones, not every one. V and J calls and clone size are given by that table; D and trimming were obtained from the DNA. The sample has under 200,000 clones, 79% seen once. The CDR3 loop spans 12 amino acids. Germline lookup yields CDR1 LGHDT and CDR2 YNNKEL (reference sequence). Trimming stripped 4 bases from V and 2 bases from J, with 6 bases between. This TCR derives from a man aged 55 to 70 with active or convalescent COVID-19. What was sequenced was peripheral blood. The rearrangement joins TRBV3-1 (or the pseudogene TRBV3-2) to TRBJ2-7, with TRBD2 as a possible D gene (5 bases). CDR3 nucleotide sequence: TGTGCCAGCAGCCGCGGGCCCTACGAGCAGTACTTC. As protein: CASSRGPYEQYF.